This TCR beta chain derives from a study of shared clonotypes between healthy human individuals. Trimming cost V 1 base and J 6 bases; bases outside gene matches: 5. The CDR3 contains 15 residues. Germline V gene sequence: CDR1 SEHNR, CDR2 FQNEAQ (reference sequence). TCRdb keeps only in-frame clones here, not all; method: immunoSEQ multiplex PCR. This table has approximately 2.4 million clones, approximately 94% appearing once. The TCR originated in a man aged 18 to 29 in good health. Sequencing used naive CD4+ T cells sorted from blood. Subset defined: CD45RA+ positively selected. V is TRBV7-9 and J is TRBJ2-1, with TRBD1 identical over 8 bases. The CDR3 loop is CASSLVGQGPNEQFF. The CDR3 region has the DNA TGTGCCAGCAGCTTAGTAGGACAGGGTCCCAATGAGCAGTTCTTC.